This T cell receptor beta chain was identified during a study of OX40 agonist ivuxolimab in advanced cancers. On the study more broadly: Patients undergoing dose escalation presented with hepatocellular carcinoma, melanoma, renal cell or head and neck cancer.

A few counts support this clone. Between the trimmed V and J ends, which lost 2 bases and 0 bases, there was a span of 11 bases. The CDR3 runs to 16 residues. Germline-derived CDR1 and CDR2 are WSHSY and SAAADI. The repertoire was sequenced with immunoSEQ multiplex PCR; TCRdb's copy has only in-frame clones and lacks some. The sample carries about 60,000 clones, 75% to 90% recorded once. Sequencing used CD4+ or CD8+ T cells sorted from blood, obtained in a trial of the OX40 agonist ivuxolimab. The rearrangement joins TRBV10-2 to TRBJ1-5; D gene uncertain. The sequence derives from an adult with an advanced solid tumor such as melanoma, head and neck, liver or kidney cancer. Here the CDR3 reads CASSELGQNSNQPQHF. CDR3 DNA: TGCGCCAGCAGTGAGCTTGGGCAGAATAGCAATCAGCCCCAGCATTTT.